This T cell receptor (beta chain) originates from a study of cytomegalovirus exposure and HLA in healthy donors. Study outcomes and limitations: Reports indicate that TCR beta sequences accurately predicted the HLA-A and HLA-B alleles of most subjects.

Details on this clone: As yet, its antigen is unknown.

The germline CDR1 and CDR2 sequences are SGHTA and FQGNSA. The CDR3 loop spans 16 amino acids. With V trimmed by 2 bases and J by 4 bases, 7 bases remained unmatched. Vbeta (60) and Jbeta (13) primers were used in the PCR. Method: immunoSEQ multiplex PCR; TCRdb's copy keeps in-frame clones and lacks some. The table lists about 60,000 clones, 70% of them singletons. The material sequenced was PBMCs. V is TRBV7-2 and J is TRBJ2-1; 8 nucleotides match TRBD2. This clonotype was obtained from a woman aged 60-75 years in good health and CMV-seropositive. Written as DNA, the CDR3 is TGTGCCAGCAGCTTATCGGGGGGGGGCGCGTACAATGAGCAGTTCTTC. This encodes CASSLSGGGAYNEQFF.